The clone carrying this TCR beta chain appeared once. What it recognizes is unknown. The data were taken from a study of cytomegalovirus exposure and HLA in healthy donors. Study overall: In a later analysis, the roughly 120 validation repertoires were reported to have used the same platform as the roughly 730 first-cohort repertoires.

The data were produced by immunoSEQ multiplex PCR, yet TCRdb's version contains in-frame clones alone and is incomplete. The data show some 83,000 clones, less than 95% seen once. V was clipped by 8 bases and J by 0 bases; unmatched bases: 0. Germline CDR1 SNHLY, CDR2 FYNNEI. This CDR3 spans 13 amino acids. Findings and limits, study-wide: A few of the chains that were CMV-associated were confirmed in vitro to be specific for CMV antigens. First-cohort TCR clusters were later found to tend to co-occur in the roughly 130 validation repertoires.

Sequencing was done on a sample of PBMCs. The TCR comes from a woman between 18 and 29 years old in good health and CMV-seropositive. The chain is built from TRBV2 and TRBJ2-5; the match to TRBD2 covers 10 bases. CDR3 sequence: CASGLADQETQYF. The DNA of the CDR3 is TGTGCCAGCGGACTAGCGGACCAAGAGACCCAGTACTTC.